This TCR beta chain was recovered during a study of T cell repertoires in cytomegalovirus infection. Overall study: Public TCR beta signatures were indicative of both CMV infection and a matching HLA type.

TCRdb reprocessed the reads with MiXCR, giving one entry per CDR3 protein. The sample includes some 700,000 distinct CDR3 sequences, about a third of them seen just once. For this clonotype: What it recognizes is unknown.

The V end lost 4 bases, the J end lost 4 bases, and 13 bases lay between the germline ends. Germline V gene data show CDR1 as SGHVS and CDR2 as FNYEAQ. The CDR3 spans 14 residues. The study, taken as a whole, reports: Public TCR beta family frequency separated CMV-and-HLA carriers, including in an independent cohort. Ex vivo, HLA-C-restricted CMV-specific TCR beta clonotypes prevailed over the rest of the response.

This chain connects TRBV7-6 to TRBJ2-5; D assignment may be TRBD1 or TRBD2 (5 bases each). The sample comprised PBMCs. This TCR derives from a human donor in good health (CMV status not recorded). Some clones in this sample may be carry-over from other donors' samples. The CDR3 here is CASSSWGEGETQYF. The CDR3 DNA reads as TGTGCCAGCAGCTCGTGGGGCGAGGGAGAGACCCAGTACTTC. The whole variable domain, filled in from reference TRBV7-6 and TRBJ2-5, reads GAGVSQSPRYKVTKRGQDVALRCDPISGHVSLYWYRQALGQGPEFLTYFNYEAQQDKSGLPNDRFSAERPEGSISTLTIQRTEQRDSAMYRCASSSWGEGETQYFGPGTRLLVL.